This entry lists 3 T cell receptor beta chains sequenced from one sample in a study of blood T cell repertoires in COVID-19. Profiled with immunoSEQ multiplex PCR; TCRdb holds only in-frame clones, not every one. The data contain 250,000 or so clones, around 90% of them singletons. Material: peripheral blood. These receptors all stem from an elderly man with acute or convalescent COVID-19.

This clone occurred a few times. The chain couples TRBV7-3 to TRBJ2-5; D remains unclear. The germline CDR1 and CDR2 sequences are SGHTA and FQGTGA. Trimming cost V 1 base and J 3 bases, with 9 bases left between them. The CDR3 extends over 14 amino acids. The CDR3 region is CASSLRGAKETQYF. CDR3 bases: TGTGCCAGCAGCTTAAGAGGTGCCAAAGAGACCCAGTACTTC.

CDR3 protein: CAISAGGGETQYF. As DNA, the CDR3 is TGTGCCATCAGTGCAGGGGGAGGAGAGACCCAGTACTTC. The chain combines TRBV10-3 with TRBJ2-5, with D maybe TRBD1 (7 bases). CDR3 length: 13 residues. Germline lookup yields CDR1 ENHRY and CDR2 SYGVKD. V was shortened by 4 bases and J by 4 bases, with 10 bases between the two germline ends.

The chain has TRBV6-2 or TRBV6-3 and TRBJ1-5; D is perhaps TRBD1 (5 bases). CDR3 length: 17 residues. Germline V CDR1 and CDR2: MNHEY, SVGEGT. The V end was cut by 2 bases, the J end by 0 bases, with 14 bases between. DNA of the CDR3: TGTGCCAGCAGTTACCGCACAGACAGATATAGCAATCAGCCCCAGCATTTT. As protein: CASSYRTDRYSNQPQHF.